These T cell receptor beta chains were read from a single sample in a study of T cell changes during pregnancy in multiple sclerosis. Data came from immunoSEQ multiplex PCR; TCRdb stores just in-frame clones and leaves some out. The table lists 65,000 to 80,000 clones, about nine tenths of them singletons. Sequences were derived from peripheral blood, sampled in the third trimester of pregnancy. All receptors derive from a female donor with multiple sclerosis, enrolled in a pregnancy study. Each CDR3 is given with its conserved first and last residue. A D gene is named only where the DNA matches it firmly. Clone size appears in some rows only: once, few, many, or a class for an expanded clone.

>17|TRBV15|.|TRBJ1-2|few
CATSRDLMVSNYYGYTF
TGTGCCACCAGCAGAGATCTTATGGTGTCTAACTACTATGGCTACACCTTC
>15|TRBV7-2|.|TRBJ2-1|.
CASSTSGYSYNEQFF
TGTGCCAGCAGCACCAGCGGATACTCCTACAATGAGCAGTTCTTC
>18|TRBV27|TRBD1|TRBJ1-4|.
CASSSKLHRGRGREKLFF
TGTGCCAGCAGTTCCAAACTACACAGGGGTCGAGGAAGGGAAAAACTGTTTTTT
>15|TRBV7-2|.|TRBJ2-1|.
CASSLVLLTYNEQFF
TGTGCCAGCAGCCTAGTCCTATTAACCTACAATGAGCAGTTCTTC
>13|TRBV6-5|.|TRBJ1-1|.
CASSLTENTEAFF
TGTGCCAGCAGCCTTACTGAGAACACTGAAGCTTTCTTT
>12|TRBV7-6|.|TRBJ1-2|.
CASSLAREGYTF
TGTGCCAGCAGCTTAGCTAGGGAGGGCTACACCTTC
>15|TRBV6-5|.|TRBJ1-2|.
CASSLTRSRAIGYTF
TGTGCCAGCAGTCTTACTCGCTCCAGGGCCATTGGCTACACCTTC
>15|TRBV6-5|.|TRBJ1-2|.
CASSYPGQGYYGYTF
TGTGCCAGCAGTTACCCGGGACAAGGGTATTATGGCTACACCTTC
>15|TRBV5-8|.|TRBJ2-4|.
CASSLPTAGGNIQYF
TGTGCCAGCAGCCTTCCTACAGCCGGGGGAAACATTCAGTACTTC
>16|TRBV4-1|TRBD2|TRBJ2-3|.
CASSQGPGGWADTQYF
TGCGCCAGCAGCCAAGGTCCGGGAGGTTGGGCTGATACGCAGTATTTT
>14|TRBV10-3|TRBD2|TRBJ2-5|.
CAISESGLGETQYF
TGTGCCATCAGTGAGTCGGGACTAGGGGAGACCCAGTACTTC
>17|TRBV29-1|TRBD2|TRBJ2-7|.
CSVSLAGIGMLFHEQYF
TGCAGCGTTAGTCTAGCGGGGATAGGTATGCTCTTTCACGAGCAGTACTTC
>14|TRBV11-2|.|TRBJ1-2|.
CASRPPGRDDGYTF
TGTGCCAGCAGACCCCCGGGGAGGGACGATGGCTACACCTTC
>13|TRBV5-6|TRBD2|TRBJ2-2|.
CASRPGGPGELFF
TGTGCCAGCAGACCGGGGGGTCCCGGGGAGCTGTTTTTT
>12|TRBV30|.|TRBJ1-1|.
CAWSPVNTEAFF
TGTGCCTGGAGTCCAGTGAACACTGAAGCTTTCTTT
>14|TRBV7-9|TRBD1|TRBJ2-7|.
CASVFPGQGREQYF
TGTGCCAGCGTCTTCCCGGGACAGGGGAGAGAGCAGTACTTC
>17|TRBV9|TRBD2|TRBJ2-7|.
CASSPGGLAGLTYEQYF
TGTGCCAGCAGCCCCGGAGGACTAGCGGGTCTCACCTACGAGCAGTACTTC
>13|TRBV19|TRBD1|TRBJ1-1|.
CASSIGTGPPAFF
TGTGCCAGTAGTATAGGGACAGGCCCGCCAGCTTTCTTT
>15|TRBV19|TRBD2|TRBJ2-7|.
CASSIEASGGREQYF
TGTGCCAGTAGTATTGAGGCTAGCGGGGGGCGAGAGCAGTACTTC
>16|TRBV19|.|TRBJ2-3|.
CASSIGLARGTDTQYF
TGTGCCAGTAGTATAGGGCTAGCCCGGGGCACAGATACGCAGTATTTT
>19|TRBV9|.|TRBJ1-2|.
CASSAGNRAIGSENYGYTF
TGTGCCAGCAGCGCGGGGAACAGGGCCATTGGATCGGAAAACTATGGCTACACCTTC
>15|TRBV19|TRBD2|TRBJ2-1|once
CASTEQRGSYNEQFF
TGTGCCAGTACCGAACAGCGGGGCTCCTACAATGAGCAGTTCTTC
>15|TRBV5-4|.|TRBJ2-1|.
CASSQEEGIYNEQFF
TGTGCCAGCAGCCAGGAGGAGGGAATCTACAATGAGCAGTTCTTC
>13|TRBV2|.|TRBJ1-1|.
CASSERTTGEAFF
TGTGCCAGCAGTGAGAGAACTACGGGTGAAGCTTTCTTT
>14|TRBV13|TRBD2|TRBJ2-5|.
CASSDTSGSETQYF
TGTGCCAGCAGCGATACTAGCGGGAGCGAGACCCAGTACTTC
>13|TRBV5-1|.|TRBJ1-4|.
CASSPAPGEKLFF
TGCGCCAGCAGCCCCGCGCCGGGAGAAAAACTGTTTTTT